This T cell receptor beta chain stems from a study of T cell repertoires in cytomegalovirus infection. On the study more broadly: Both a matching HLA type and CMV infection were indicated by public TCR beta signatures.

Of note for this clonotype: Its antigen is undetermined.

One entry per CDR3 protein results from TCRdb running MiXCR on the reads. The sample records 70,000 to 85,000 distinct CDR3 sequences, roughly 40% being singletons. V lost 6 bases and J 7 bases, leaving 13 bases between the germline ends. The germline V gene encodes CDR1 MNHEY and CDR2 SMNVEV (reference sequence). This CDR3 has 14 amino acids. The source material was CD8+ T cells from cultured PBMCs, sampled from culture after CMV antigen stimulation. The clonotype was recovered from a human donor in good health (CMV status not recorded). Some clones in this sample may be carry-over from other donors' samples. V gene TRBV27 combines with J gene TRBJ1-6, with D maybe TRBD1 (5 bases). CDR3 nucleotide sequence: TGTGCCAGCAGCCCTCCGGGACGGAATTCACCCCTCCACTTT. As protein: CASSPPGRNSPLHF.